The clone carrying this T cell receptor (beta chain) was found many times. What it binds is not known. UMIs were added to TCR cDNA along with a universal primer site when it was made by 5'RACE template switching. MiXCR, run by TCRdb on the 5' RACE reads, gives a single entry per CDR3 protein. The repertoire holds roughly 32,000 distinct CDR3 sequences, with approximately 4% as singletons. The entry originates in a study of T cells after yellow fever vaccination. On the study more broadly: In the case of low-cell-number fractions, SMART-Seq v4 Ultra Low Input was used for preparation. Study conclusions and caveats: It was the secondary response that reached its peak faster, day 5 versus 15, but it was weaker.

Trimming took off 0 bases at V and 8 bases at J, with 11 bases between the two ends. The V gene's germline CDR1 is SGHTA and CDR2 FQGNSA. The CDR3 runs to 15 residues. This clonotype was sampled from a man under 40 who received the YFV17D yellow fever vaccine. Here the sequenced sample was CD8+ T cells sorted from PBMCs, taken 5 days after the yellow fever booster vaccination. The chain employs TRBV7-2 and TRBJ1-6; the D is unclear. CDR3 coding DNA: TGTGCCAGCAGCTTAGCTCGGTACGGTCATTCACCCCTCCACTTT. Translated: CASSLARYGHSPLHF.